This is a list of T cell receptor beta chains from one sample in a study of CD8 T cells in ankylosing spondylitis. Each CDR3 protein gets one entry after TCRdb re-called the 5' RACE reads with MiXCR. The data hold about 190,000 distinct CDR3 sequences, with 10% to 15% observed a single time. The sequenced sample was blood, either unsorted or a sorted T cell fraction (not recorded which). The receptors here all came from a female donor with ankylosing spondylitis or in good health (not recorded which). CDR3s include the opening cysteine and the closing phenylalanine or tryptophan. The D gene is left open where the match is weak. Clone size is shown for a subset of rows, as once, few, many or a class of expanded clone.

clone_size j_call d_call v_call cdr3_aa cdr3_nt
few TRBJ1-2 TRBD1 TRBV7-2 CASSSQQGGGYGYTF TGTGCCAGCAGCTCACAACAGGGGGGGGGCTATGGCTACACCTTC
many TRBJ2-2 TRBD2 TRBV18 CASSQPGLAATGELFF TGTGCCAGCTCACAACCGGGACTAGCTGCCACCGGGGAGCTGTTTTTT
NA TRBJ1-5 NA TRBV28 CALGGTNVHQPQHF TGTGCCCTAGGAGGGACAAACGTACATCAGCCCCAGCATTTT
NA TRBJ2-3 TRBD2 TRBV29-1 CSVEGGSFITQYF TGCAGCGTTGAGGGCGGGAGCTTTATTACGCAGTATTTT
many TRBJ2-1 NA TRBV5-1 CASSLTQLFTNEQFF TGCGCCAGCAGCTTGACGCAGCTCTTTACCAATGAGCAGTTCTTC
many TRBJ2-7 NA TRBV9 CASSVAPGNEQYF TGTGCCAGCAGCGTAGCCCCGGGTAACGAGCAGTACTTC
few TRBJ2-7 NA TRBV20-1 CSARALGRNYEQYF TGCAGTGCTAGAGCTTTGGGTCGCAACTACGAGCAGTACTTC
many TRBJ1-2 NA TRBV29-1 CSVVYRLQKGYTF TGCAGCGTTGTATATCGGCTGCAGAAGGGCTACACCTTC
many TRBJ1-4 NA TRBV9 CASSETQKLFF TGTGCCAGCAGTGAGACCCAAAAACTGTTTTTT
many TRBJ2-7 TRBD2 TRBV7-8 CASSLVAGLAGGRNEQYF TGTGCCAGCAGCTTAGTGGCGGGACTAGCGGGAGGGAGGAACGAGCAGTACTTC
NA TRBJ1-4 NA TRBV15 CATSSAGSSNEKLFF TGTGCCACCAGCAGTGCAGGGTCTTCTAATGAAAAACTGTTTTTT
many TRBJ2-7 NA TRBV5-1 CASSLAGSTNYEQYF TGCGCCAGCAGCTTGGCGGGCTCTACGAACTACGAGCAGTACTTC
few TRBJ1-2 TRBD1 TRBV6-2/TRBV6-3 CASSSTTTGGTSSGYTF TGTGCCAGCAGCTCCACTACTACAGGGGGCACTTCTTCTGGCTACACCTTC
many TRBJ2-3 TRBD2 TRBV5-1 CASSSPGGGDTQYF TGCGCCAGCAGCTCCCCGGGAGGGGGAGATACGCAGTATTTT
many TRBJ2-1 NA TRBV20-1 CSARASYNEQFF TGCAGTGCTCGGGCATCCTACAATGAGCAGTTCTTC
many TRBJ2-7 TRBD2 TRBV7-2 CASSLGASGWYEQYF TGTGCCAGCAGCTTAGGTGCTAGCGGATGGTACGAGCAGTACTTC
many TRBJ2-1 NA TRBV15 CATSRDPLESGNEQFF TGTGCCACCAGCAGAGATCCGCTAGAATCTGGCAATGAGCAGTTCTTC
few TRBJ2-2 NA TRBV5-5 CASSSTRAPNTGELFF TGTGCCAGCAGCTCGACGAGGGCCCCGAACACCGGGGAGCTGTTTTTT
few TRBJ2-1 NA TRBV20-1 CSATKNEQFF TGCAGTGCAACTAAGAATGAGCAGTTCTTC
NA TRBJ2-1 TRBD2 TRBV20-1 CSASGTSGRSYNEQFF TGCAGTGCTTCCGGGACTAGCGGCCGCTCCTACAATGAGCAGTTCTTC
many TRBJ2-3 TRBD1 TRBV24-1 CATSDRQGLADTQYF TGTGCCACCAGTGATCGACAGGGTTTAGCAGATACGCAGTATTTT
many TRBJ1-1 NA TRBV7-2 CASSLEVARDTEAFF TGTGCCAGCAGCTTAGAGGTGGCCCGGGACACTGAAGCTTTCTTT
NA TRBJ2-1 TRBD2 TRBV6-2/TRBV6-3 CASSPRTSGPNELFF TGTGCCAGCAGTCCTCGGACTAGCGGTCCCAATGAGCTGTTCTTC
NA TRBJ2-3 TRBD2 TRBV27 CASSLSFDTSGIADTQYF TGTGCCAGCAGTTTATCGTTCGATACTAGCGGGATAGCAGATACGCAGTATTTT
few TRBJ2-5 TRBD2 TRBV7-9 CASSAPSGSIVGKTQYF TGTGCCAGCAGTGCGCCTAGCGGGAGTATTGTTGGGAAGACCCAGTACTTC
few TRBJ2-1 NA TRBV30 CAWNWGQGINEQFF TGTGCCTGGAACTGGGGCCAGGGGATCAATGAGCAGTTCTTC
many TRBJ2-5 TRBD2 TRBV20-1 CSSSPLAGVGETQYF TGCAGTTCCAGCCCGCTAGCGGGAGTGGGAGAGACCCAGTACTTC
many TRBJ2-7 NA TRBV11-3 CASSLEEGLAEQYF TGTGCCAGCAGCTTAGAAGAAGGTCTCGCCGAGCAGTACTTC